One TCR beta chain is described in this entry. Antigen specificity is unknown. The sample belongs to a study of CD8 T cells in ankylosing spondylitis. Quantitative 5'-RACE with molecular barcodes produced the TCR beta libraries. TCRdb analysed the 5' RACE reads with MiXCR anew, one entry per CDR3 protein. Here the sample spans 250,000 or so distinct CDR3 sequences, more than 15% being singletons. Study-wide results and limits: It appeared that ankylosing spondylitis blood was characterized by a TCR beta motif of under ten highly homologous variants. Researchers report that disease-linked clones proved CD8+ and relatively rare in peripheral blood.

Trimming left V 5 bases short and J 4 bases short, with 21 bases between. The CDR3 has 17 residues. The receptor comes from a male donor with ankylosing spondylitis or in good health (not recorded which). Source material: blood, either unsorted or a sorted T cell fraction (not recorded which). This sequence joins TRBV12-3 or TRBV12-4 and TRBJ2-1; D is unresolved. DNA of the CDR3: TGTGCCAGCAGTCCGACCCGAGACTGGGTCCCGTACAATGAGCAGTTCTTC. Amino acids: CASSPTRDWVPYNEQFF.